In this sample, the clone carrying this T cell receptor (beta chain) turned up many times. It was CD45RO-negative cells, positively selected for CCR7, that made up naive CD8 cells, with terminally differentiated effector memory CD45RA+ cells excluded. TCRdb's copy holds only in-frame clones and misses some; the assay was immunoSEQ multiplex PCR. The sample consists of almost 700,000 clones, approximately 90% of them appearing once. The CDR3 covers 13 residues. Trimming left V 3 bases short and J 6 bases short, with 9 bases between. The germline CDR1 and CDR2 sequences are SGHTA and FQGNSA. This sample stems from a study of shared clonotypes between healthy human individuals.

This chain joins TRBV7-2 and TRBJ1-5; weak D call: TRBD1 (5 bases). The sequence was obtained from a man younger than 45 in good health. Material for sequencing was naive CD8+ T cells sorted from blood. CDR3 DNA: TGTGCCAGCAGCTTGTGGGGCAGTCAGCCCCAGCATTTT. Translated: CASSLWGSQPQHF.